This TCR beta chain was captured by sequencing in a study of CD8+CD57+ T cells in acquired aplastic anemia. The study, taken as a whole, reports: Patients and controls were found to share 25 to 30 CD8+ CDR3 sequences.

A word on this clonotype: The antigen is not known.

The use of genomic DNA as template underpinned the TCR beta VDJ and CDR3 profiling. TCRdb re-analysed the reads in MiXCR, keeping a single row per CDR3 protein. Here the sample spans approximately 80,000 distinct CDR3 sequences, about three quarters being singletons. Sequencing was done on patients that had shown CD8+CD57+ cell expansion by flow cytometry. The CDR3 runs 15 residues. The V end lost 3 bases, the J end lost 3 bases, and 14 bases lay between the germline ends. The V gene's germline CDR1 is KGHDR and CDR2 SFDVKD. The TCR was taken from a human donor with aplastic anemia. The genes are TRBV24-1 and TRBJ2-7; D possibly corresponds to TRBD2 (5 bases). Sequencing was performed on sorted CD4+, CD8+, or CD8+CD57+ T cells (not recorded which) from PBMCs. CDR3 amino acids: CATSDPQNGIYEQYF. DNA of the CDR3: TGTGCCACCAGTGATCCACAGAACGGGATCTACGAGCAGTACTTC.